One TCR beta chain is described in this entry. The antigen remains unidentified. The entry originates in a study of blood T cells in healthy people across ages. Study observations and caveats: From one million sequenced T cells, diversity estimates were lower bounds.

Then a second PCR, running roughly 7 to 11 cycles, was carried out with a sample-barcoded 5' primer and a J-beta primer mix. Every molecule of cDNA carried a tag from a template-switch adaptor with 12 random nucleotides. TCRdb called the 5' RACE reads again in MiXCR, with one record for every CDR3 protein. The sample has about 1.1 million distinct CDR3 sequences, around two fifths seen once. Sequencing input: blood. The origin of this receptor is a man between 18 and 35 years old in good health.

CDR3 DNA sequence: TGTGCCAGCAGCGGGGCTCGGGATACGCAGTATTTT. This encodes CASSGARDTQYF. The chain has TRBV5-4 and TRBJ2-3, with D perhaps TRBD1 (5 bases). The V and J ends lost 4 bases and 6 bases respectively, with 9 bases between them. CDR3 length equals 12 residues. Per germline, CDR1 SGHNT and CDR2 YYREEE (reference sequence). Full variable domain (missing parts from reference TRBV5-4 and TRBJ2-3): ETGVTQSPTHLIKTRGQQVTLRCSSQSGHNTVSWYQQALGQGPQFIFQYYREEENGRGNFPPRFSGLQFPNYSSELNVNALELDDSALYLCASSGARDTQYFGPGTRLTVL.